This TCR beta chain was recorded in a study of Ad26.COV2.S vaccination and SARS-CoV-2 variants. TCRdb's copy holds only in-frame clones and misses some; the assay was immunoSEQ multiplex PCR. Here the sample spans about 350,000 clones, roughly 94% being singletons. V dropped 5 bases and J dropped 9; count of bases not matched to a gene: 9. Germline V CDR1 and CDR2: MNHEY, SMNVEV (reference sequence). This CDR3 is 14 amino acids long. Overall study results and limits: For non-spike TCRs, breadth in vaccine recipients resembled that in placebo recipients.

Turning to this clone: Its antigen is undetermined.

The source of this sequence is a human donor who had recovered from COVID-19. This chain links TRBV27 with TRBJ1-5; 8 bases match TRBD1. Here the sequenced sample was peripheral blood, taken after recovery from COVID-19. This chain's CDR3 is CASSIDRGTWPQHF. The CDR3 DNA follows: TGTGCCAGCAGTATAGACAGGGGAACTTGGCCCCAGCATTTT.